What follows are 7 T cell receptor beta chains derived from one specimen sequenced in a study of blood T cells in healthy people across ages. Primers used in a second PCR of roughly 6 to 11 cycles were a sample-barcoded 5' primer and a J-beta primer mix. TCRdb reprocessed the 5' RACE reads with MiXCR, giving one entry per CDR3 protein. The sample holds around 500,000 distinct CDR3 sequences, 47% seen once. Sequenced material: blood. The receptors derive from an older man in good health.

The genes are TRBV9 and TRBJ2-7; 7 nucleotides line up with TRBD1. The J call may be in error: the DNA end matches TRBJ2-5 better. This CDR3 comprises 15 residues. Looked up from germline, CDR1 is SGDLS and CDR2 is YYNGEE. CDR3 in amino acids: CASSVEGTVLETQYF. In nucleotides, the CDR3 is TGTGCCAGCAGCGTAGAGGGGACAGTACTGGAGACCCAGTACTTC.

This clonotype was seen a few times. The CDR3 DNA sequence: TGCGCCAGCAGCTTGGGGCCGGACTACGAGCAGTACTTC. This codes for CASSLGPDYEQYF. The V call is TRBV5-1, the J call TRBJ2-7; D remains unclear. Germline V gives CDR1 SGHRS, CDR2 YFSETQ. V dropped 0 bases and J dropped 3 bases, with 7 bases sitting between them. The CDR3 covers 13 residues.

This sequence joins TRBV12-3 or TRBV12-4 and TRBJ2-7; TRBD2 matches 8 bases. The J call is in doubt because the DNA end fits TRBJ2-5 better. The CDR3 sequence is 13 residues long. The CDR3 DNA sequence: TGTGCCAGCAGTTTCCGCGGGGGGGAGACCCAGTACTTC. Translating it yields CASSFRGGETQYF.

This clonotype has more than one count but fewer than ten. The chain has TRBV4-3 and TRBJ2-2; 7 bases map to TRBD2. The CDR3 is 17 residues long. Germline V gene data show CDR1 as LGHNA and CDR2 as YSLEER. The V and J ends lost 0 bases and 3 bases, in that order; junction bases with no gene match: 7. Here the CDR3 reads CASSQDPAGRDTGELFF. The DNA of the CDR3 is TGCGCCAGCAGCCAAGATCCGGCGGGGAGGGACACCGGGGAGCTGTTTTTT.

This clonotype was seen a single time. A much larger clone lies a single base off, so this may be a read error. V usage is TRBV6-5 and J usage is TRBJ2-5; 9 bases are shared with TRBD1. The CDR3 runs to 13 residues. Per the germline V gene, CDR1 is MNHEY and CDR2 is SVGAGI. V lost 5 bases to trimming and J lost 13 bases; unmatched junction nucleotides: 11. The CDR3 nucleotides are TGTGCCAGCAGTCTCCCGGGACAGGGAGCGGTGTACTTC. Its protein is CASSLPGQGAVYF.

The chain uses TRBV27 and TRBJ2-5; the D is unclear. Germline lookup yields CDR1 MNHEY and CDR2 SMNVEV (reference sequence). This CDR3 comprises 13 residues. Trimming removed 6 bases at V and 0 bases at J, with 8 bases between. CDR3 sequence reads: CASSRPDQETQYF. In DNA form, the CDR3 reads TGTGCCAGCAGCCGACCCGACCAAGAGACCCAGTACTTC.

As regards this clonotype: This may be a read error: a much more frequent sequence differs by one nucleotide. CDR3 sequence: CASSRARDSPLHF. CDR3 DNA: TGTGCCAGCAGCAGGGCCCGGGATTCACCCCTCCACTTT. The chain recombines TRBV6-6 with TRBJ1-6; possibly TRBD1 for D (5 bases). This CDR3 comprises 13 residues. V gave up 6 bases and J gave up 8 bases, with 11 bases separating them. Germline CDR1 MNHNY, CDR2 SVGAGI (reference sequence).